The 9 T cell receptor beta chains below all came from one sample that was sequenced in a study of blood T cell repertoires in COVID-19. Produced via immunoSEQ multiplex PCR; TCRdb's table is partial and in-frame only. The sample has tens of thousands of clones, roughly 80% seen once; the top ten hold 8.5% to 10%. Sequencing input: peripheral blood. Receptors originate from a human donor in a cohort sampled during active COVID-19.

The chain joins TRBV11-2 to TRBJ2-3; 11 positions match TRBD2. The CDR3 runs to 14 residues. V was pared by 5 bases and J by 6 bases, with 4 bases of the junction left unmatched. Germline V gene lookup returns CDR1 SGHAT and CDR2 FQNNGV. The CDR3: CASSPTSGKDTQYF. The CDR3 nucleotides read TGTGCCAGCAGCCCGACTAGCGGGAAGGATACGCAGTATTTT.

The chain links TRBV6-6 to TRBJ2-2; 12 bases are shared with TRBD2. Germline assignment: CDR1 MNHNY and CDR2 SVGAGI (reference sequence). Unmatched junction bases numbered 15, after V lost 8 bases and J lost 11 bases. The CDR3 sequence is 16 residues long. CDR3 loop: CASSLAGGKGNFELFF. CDR3 coding DNA: TGTGCCAGCTCCCTAGCGGGAGGGAAGGGCAATTTCGAGCTGTTTTTT.

The chain links TRBV5-6 to TRBJ2-5; 8 bases match TRBD1. Looked up from germline, CDR1 is SGHDT and CDR2 is YYEEEE. V lost 4 bases to trimming and J lost 5 bases; unmatched junction nucleotides: 4. CDR3 length: 13 amino acids. CDR3 coding DNA: TGTGCCAGCAGCCCGGACAGGGTTGAGACCCAGTACTTC. It yields the protein CASSPDRVETQYF.

This chain uses TRBV2 with TRBJ2-7, with D uncertain. The CDR3 sequence is 14 residues long. The ends were cut back, 7 bases at V and 3 bases at J, with 16 bases in the middle. Germline V gene lookup returns CDR1 SNHLY and CDR2 FYNNEI. This CDR3 is CASNPGPPYYEQYF. DNA of the CDR3: TGTGCCAGCAACCCGGGTCCTCCTTACTACGAGCAGTACTTC.

This clone appeared once. V gene TRBV24-1 combines with J gene TRBJ1-1, with D perhaps TRBD1 (6 bases). Germline V gene data show CDR1 as KGHDR and CDR2 as SFDVKD. Trimming stripped 10 bases from V and 1 base from J, with 15 bases between. The CDR3 spans 14 residues. For the CDR3, the DNA is TGTGCCACTTCACAGGGTGGCCGGAACACTGAAGCTTTCTTT. Translated, it gives CATSQGGRNTEAFF.

DNA for the CDR3: TGTGCCAGCTCTCCCGGGACAGGGTATGACACTGAAGCTTTCTTT. Its translation is CASSPGTGYDTEAFF. V gene TRBV18 combines with J gene TRBJ1-1, with 9 bases aligning to TRBD1. The V gene's germline CDR1 is KGHSH and CDR2 LQKENI. Trimming removed 6 bases from V and 3 bases from J; junction bases left unmatched: 8. This CDR3 contains 15 residues. Full variable domain (rest looked up from reference TRBV18 and TRBJ1-1): NAGVMQNPRHLVRRRGQEARLRCSPMKGHSHVYWYRQLPEEGLKFMVYLQKENIIDESGMPKERFSAEFPKEGPSILRIQQVVRGDSAAYFCASSPGTGYDTEAFFGQGTRLTVV.

By frequency in the sample, this clone is medium-sized. The chain carries TRBV6-2 or TRBV6-3 and TRBJ1-2; no definite D call. This CDR3 contains 14 residues. Germline assignment: CDR1 MNHEY and CDR2 SVGEGT. V dropped 2 bases and J dropped 2 bases, with 9 bases sitting between them. CDR3 sequence reads: CASSYEARNYGYTF. In DNA, the CDR3 is TGTGCCAGCAGTTACGAGGCTAGGAACTATGGCTACACCTTC.

The V gene is TRBV7-9, the J gene TRBJ2-5; 7 bases fit TRBD2. The length of the CDR3 is 17 residues. Germline values: CDR1 SEHNR, CDR2 FQNEAQ (reference sequence). J lost 5 bases, V lost 4 bases, and 16 bases had no gene match. CDR3 sequence reads: CASSSGPFSPGGETQYF. The CDR3 nucleotides are TGTGCCAGCAGCTCGGGTCCCTTCTCTCCCGGGGGGGAGACCCAGTACTTC.

The rearrangement joins TRBV3-1 (or the pseudogene TRBV3-2) to TRBJ1-2; D remains unclear. The CDR3 length is 13 residues. Trimming shortened V by 4 bases and J by 6 bases, and 12 bases separated the two germline ends. Germline V gives CDR1 LGHDT, CDR2 YNNKEL (reference sequence). CDR3 DNA sequence: TGTGCCAGCAGCCGGACTGGTGTAGATGGCTACACCTTC. Protein: CASSRTGVDGYTF.